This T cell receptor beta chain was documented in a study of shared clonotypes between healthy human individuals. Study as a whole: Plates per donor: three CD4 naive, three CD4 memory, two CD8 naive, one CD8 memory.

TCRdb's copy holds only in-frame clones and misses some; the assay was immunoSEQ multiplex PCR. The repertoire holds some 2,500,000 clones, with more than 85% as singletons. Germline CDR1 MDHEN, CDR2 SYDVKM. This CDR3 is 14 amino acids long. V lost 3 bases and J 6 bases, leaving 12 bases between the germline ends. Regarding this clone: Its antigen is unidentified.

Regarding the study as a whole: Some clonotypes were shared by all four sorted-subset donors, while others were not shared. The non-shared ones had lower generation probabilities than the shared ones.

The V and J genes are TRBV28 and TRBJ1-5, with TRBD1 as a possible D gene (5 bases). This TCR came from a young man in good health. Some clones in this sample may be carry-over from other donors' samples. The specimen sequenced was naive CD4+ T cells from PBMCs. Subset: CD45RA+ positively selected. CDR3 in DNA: TGTGCCAGCAGTTTGGGAGGGGAAATTCAGCCCCAGCATTTT. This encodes CASSLGGEIQPQHF.